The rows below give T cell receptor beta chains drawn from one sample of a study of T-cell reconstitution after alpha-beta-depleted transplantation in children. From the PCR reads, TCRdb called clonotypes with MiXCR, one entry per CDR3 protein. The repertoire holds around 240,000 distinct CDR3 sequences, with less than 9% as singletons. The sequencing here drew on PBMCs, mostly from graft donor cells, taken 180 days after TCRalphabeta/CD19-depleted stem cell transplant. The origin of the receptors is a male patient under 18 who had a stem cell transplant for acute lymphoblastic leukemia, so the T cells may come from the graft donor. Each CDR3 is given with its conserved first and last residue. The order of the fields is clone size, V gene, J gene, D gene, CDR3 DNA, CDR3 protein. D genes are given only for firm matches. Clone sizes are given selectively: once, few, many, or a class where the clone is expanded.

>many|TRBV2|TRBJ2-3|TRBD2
TGTGCCACACTAGCGGGGGAACTCTCTAGCACAGATACGCAGTATTTT
CATLAGELSSTDTQYF
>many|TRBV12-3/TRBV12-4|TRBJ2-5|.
TGTGCCAGCAGTTTTGGGGGGTACCAAGAGACCCAGTACTTC
CASSFGGYQETQYF
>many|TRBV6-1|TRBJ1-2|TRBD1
TGTGCCAGCAGTCAACCCCACAGGGGAGGGGGCTACACCTTC
CASSQPHRGGGYTF
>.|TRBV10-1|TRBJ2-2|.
TGCGCCAGCAGTGAGTGGGGACTGACTCGATCTGGGGCCGGGGAGCTGTTTTTT
CASSEWGLTRSGAGELFF
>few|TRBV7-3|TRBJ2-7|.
TGTGCCAGCAGCTTAGTCCCGGGAGAGGTCCACGAGCAGTACTTC
CASSLVPGEVHEQYF
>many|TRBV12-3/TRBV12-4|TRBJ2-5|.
TGTGCCAGCAGTTCCACAGCCGACCAAGAGACCCAGTACTTC
CASSSTADQETQYF
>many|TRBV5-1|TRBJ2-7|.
TGCGCCAGCAGCTTGGGAGGGACTCCGACCTACGAGCAGTACTTC
CASSLGGTPTYEQYF
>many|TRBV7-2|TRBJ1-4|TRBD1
TGTGCCAGCAGCTTACCGGGACAGTCTAATGAAAAACTGTTTTTT
CASSLPGQSNEKLFF
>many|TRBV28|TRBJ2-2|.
TGTGCCAGCAGCCAAAACCGGGGGTACGCCGGGGAGCTGTTTTTT
CASSQNRGYAGELFF
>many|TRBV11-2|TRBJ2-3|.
TGTGCCAGCAGCTTAGATTGGGGGGTCGGCACAGATACGCAGTATTTT
CASSLDWGVGTDTQYF
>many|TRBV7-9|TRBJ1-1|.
TGTGCCAGCAGCACGACAGGAGAGGGGAGGGACACTGAAGCTTTCTTT
CASSTTGEGRDTEAFF
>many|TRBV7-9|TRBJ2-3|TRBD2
TGTGCCAGCAGCGTAGGGACTAGCGGGGGTCCCCGCCGAGATACGCAGTATTTT
CASSVGTSGGPRRDTQYF
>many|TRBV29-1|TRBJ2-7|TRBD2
TGCAGCGTTGGCGGGACTAGCGGGGACTCCTACGAGCAGTACTTC
CSVGGTSGDSYEQYF
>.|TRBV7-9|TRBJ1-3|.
TGTGCCAGCAGCTTAGACGCCGTCGCCGGAAACACCATATATTTT
CASSLDAVAGNTIYF
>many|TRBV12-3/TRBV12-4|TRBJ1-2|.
TGTGCCAGCAGTTTATGGGGGAAGGGGGGCTACACCTTC
CASSLWGKGGYTF
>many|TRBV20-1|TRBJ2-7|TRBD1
TGCAGTGCGGACAGGGGAACCTACGAGCAGTACTTC
CSADRGTYEQYF